This TCR beta chain was sequenced in a study of control samples from healthy donors and cancer patients (dated by TCRdb to 2020 to 2022). On this clone itself: There is no known antigen for this receptor. No base qualities exist here, and no much larger clone lies one base off it. Other DNA sequences in this specimen translate into the identical CDR3.

Library creation used the immunoSEQ multiplex PCR assay. Entries here come from immuneACCESS through TCRdb and include only in-frame sequences with V and J called. Some clones fail to appear in such tables; in the studies checked, an unresolved V gene covers under half of the shortfall, and the cause of the remainder is unknown. In all, the sample holds roughly 150,000 clones, and 80% to 90% of those were seen once. Jointly, the top ten make up around 1.6% of the sample. The CDR3, cysteine through phenylalanine, is 12 amino acids long. The read is trimmed to its CDR3 DNA, 36 bases read in frame from base 1. Reading the germline V gene (reference sequence) gives CDR1 LNHDA and CDR2 SQIVND. V is cut by 5 bases and J by 4 bases, and the space between the germline ends is 8 bases.

The specimen sequenced was blood. The chain is encoded by TRBV19 joined to TRBJ1-1, with no D gene named confidently. This TCR came from a man aged 18-30 years in good health. The nucleotide sequence reads TGTGCCAGTAGTCGCGGAAGCACTGAAGCTTTCTTT. Translated, it reads CASSRGSTEAFF.